This TCR beta chain was recorded in a study of Ad26.COV2.S vaccination and SARS-CoV-2 variants. Study information: Into the muscle, Ad26.COV2.S was dosed once or twice, 56 days apart.

The assay was immunoSEQ multiplex PCR, and TCRdb's table has in-frame clones only and misses some. The sample has about 350,000 clones, around 83% seen once. Per the germline V gene, CDR1 is MNHNY and CDR2 is SVGAGI (reference sequence). The J segment lost 7 bases and the V segment lost 4 bases, leaving 4 bases of the junction unmatched. The CDR3 is 14 amino acids. Treatment noted: some 20 received Ad26.COV2.S at low or high dose, single or two shots; roughly five received placebo; per-sample allocation not given. Repertoires come from day 63 after the first vaccine or placebo injection. As regards this clone: Its target is not known.

Regarding the study as a whole: While placebo recipients had lower spike-specific TCR breadth, vaccine recipients had more. Vaccine and placebo groups showed comparable non-spike TCR breadth. In vaccinated individuals, spike-specific CD8+ and CD4+ T cell responses reportedly displayed substantial breadth.

The chain uses TRBV6-6 and TRBJ1-4, with 9 bases aligning to TRBD1. The clonotype was recovered from a person aged 18 to 59 who received the Ad26.COV2.S COVID-19 vaccine or a placebo. The sequencing used peripheral blood, collected in a trial of Ad26.COV2.S vaccine versus placebo. The CDR3 loop is CASSSTGGGEKLFF. The CDR3 DNA follows: TGTGCCAGCAGTTCAACAGGGGGCGGTGAAAAACTGTTTTTT.